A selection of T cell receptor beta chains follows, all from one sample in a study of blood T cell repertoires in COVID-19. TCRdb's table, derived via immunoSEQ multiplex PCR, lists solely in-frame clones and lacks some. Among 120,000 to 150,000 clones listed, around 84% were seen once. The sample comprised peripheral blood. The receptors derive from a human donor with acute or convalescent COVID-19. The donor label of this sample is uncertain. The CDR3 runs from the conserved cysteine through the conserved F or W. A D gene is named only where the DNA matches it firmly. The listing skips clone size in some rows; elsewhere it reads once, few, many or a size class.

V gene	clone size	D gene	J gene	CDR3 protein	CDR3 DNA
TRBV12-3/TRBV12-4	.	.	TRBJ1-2	CASSSGPGQYVTF	TGTGCCAGCAGTTCCGGGCCGGGACAATACGTCACCTTC
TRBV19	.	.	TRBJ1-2	CASFPRQGYGYTF	TGTGCCAGTTTTCCAAGGCAGGGGTATGGCTACACCTTC
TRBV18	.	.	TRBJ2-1	CASSPQAGYNEQFF	TGTGCCAGCTCACCACAGGCGGGGTACAATGAGCAGTTCTTC
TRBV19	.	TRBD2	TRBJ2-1	CASSTGTSGSYNEQFF	TGTGCCAGTAGTACGGGGACTAGCGGCTCCTACAATGAGCAGTTCTTC
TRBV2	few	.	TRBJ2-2	CASTPSGPRELFF	TGTGCCAGCACCCCAAGCGGACCCCGGGAGCTGTTTTTT
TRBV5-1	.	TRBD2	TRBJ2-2	CASSLVAGAAGELFF	TGCGCCAGCAGCTTAGTAGCGGGAGCCGCCGGGGAGCTGTTTTTT
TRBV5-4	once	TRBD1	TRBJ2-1	CASSLADRVINEQFF	TGTGCCAGCAGCTTGGCGGACAGGGTGATCAATGAGCAGTTCTTC
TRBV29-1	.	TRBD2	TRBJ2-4	CSFTGPSSGTLAKNIQYF	TGCAGCTTTACAGGGCCGTCTAGCGGGACTCTAGCCAAAAACATTCAGTACTTC
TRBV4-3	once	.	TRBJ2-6	CASSQDRQAGANVLTF	TGCGCCAGCAGCCAAGATAGGCAGGCTGGGGCCAACGTCCTGACTTTC
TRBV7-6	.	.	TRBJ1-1	CASSLTPDMNTEAFF	TGTGCCAGCAGCTTAACGCCGGACATGAACACTGAAGCTTTCTTT
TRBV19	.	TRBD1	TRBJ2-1	CASSDPGQVYNEQFF	TGTGCCAGTAGCGACCCGGGACAGGTCTACAATGAGCAGTTCTTC
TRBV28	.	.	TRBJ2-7	CASSRGEQYF	TGTGCCAGCAGTAGGGGCGAGCAGTACTTC
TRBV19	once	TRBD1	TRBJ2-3	CATSEGTGGPDTQYF	TGTGCCACCAGTGAGGGGACAGGGGGACCAGATACGCAGTATTTT
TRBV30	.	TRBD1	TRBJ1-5	CAWSERGQGDQPQHF	TGTGCCTGGAGTGAAAGGGGACAGGGGGATCAGCCCCAGCATTTT
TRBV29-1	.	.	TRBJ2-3	CSVVLNTDTQYF	TGCAGCGTTGTACTCAACACAGATACGCAGTATTTT
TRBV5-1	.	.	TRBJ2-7	CASSLAAGRYEQYF	TGCGCCAGCAGCTTGGCGGCAGGGAGGTACGAGCAGTACTTC
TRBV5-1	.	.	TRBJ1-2	CASSLTLRGVGGYTF	TGCGCCAGCAGCTTGACGCTTAGGGGCGTTGGAGGCTACACCTTC
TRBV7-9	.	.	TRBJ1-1	CASSTGSYTEAFF	TGTGCCAGCAGCACAGGTTCTTACACTGAAGCTTTCTTT
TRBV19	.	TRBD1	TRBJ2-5	CASSTTGVRETQYF	TGTGCCAGTAGTACCACAGGGGTCCGAGAGACCCAGTACTTC
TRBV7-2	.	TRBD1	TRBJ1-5	CASSLAGDSLNSNQPQHF	TGTGCCAGCAGCCTCGCCGGGGACAGCCTCAATAGCAATCAGCCCCAGCATTTT
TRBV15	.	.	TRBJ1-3	CATSRDSNTIYF	TGTGCCACCAGCAGAGATTCGAACACCATATATTTT
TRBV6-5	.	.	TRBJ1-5	CASSYSMSAGGQPQHF	TGTGCCAGCAGTTACTCGATGTCAGCGGGGGGTCAGCCCCAGCATTTT
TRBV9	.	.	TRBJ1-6	CASSVAGGASLNSPLHF	TGTGCCAGCAGCGTAGCTGGGGGGGCGAGTCTTAATTCACCCCTCCACTTT
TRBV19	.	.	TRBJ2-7	CASNRGRGYEQYF	TGTGCCAGTAATCGGGGCAGGGGCTACGAGCAGTACTTC
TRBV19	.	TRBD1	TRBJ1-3	CASSIVTGGVGNTIYF	TGTGCCAGTAGTATAGTGACAGGGGGCGTTGGAAACACCATATATTTT
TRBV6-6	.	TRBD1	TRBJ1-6	CASSYSRQGYNSPLHF	TGTGCCAGCAGTTACTCCAGACAGGGCTATAATTCACCCCTCCACTTT
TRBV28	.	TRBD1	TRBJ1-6	CASSPRTGYNSPLHF	TGTGCCAGCAGTCCCCGGACAGGGTATAATTCACCCCTCCACTTT
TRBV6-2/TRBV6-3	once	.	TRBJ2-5	CASSLAVTVMTAVVLWASETQYF	TGTGCCAGCAGCCTTGCCGTGACGGTAATGACAGCCGTAGTGTTGTGGGCTTCGGAGACCCAGTACTTC
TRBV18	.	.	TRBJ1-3	CASSPASGNTIYF	TGTGCCAGCTCACCGGCCTCTGGAAACACCATATATTTT
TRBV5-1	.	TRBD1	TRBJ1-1	CASSLQDRANALEAFF	TGCGCCAGCAGCTTGCAAGACAGGGCAAACGCACTTGAAGCTTTCTTT
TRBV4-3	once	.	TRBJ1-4	CASSQEAQLTAAAKLFF	TGCGCCAGCAGCCAAGAGGCTCAATTGACAGCTGCTGCAAAACTGTTTTTT
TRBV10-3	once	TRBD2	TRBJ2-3	CAISEGSGGAMADTQYF	TGTGCCATCAGTGAGGGTAGCGGGGGGGCAATGGCAGATACGCAGTATTTT
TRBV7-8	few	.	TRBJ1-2	CASSLDRDGYTF	TGTGCCAGCAGCTTAGACAGGGACGGCTACACCTTC
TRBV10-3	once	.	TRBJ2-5	CAISPNRAGETQYF	TGTGCCATCAGTCCAAACAGGGCTGGGGAGACCCAGTACTTC
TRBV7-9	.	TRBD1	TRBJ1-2	CASSPDRGGDGYGYTF	TGTGCCAGCAGCCCCGACAGGGGTGGTGACGGCTATGGCTACACCTTC
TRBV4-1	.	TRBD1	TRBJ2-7	CASSQGTASTYEQYF	TGCGCCAGCAGCCAGGGGACAGCTTCTACCTACGAGCAGTACTTC
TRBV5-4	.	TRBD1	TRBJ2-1	CASSRWGQGKDEQFF	TGTGCCAGCAGCCGGTGGGGACAGGGTAAGGATGAGCAGTTCTTC
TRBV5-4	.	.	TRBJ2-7	CASSSRAHYEQYF	TGTGCCAGCAGCAGCAGGGCTCACTACGAGCAGTACTTC
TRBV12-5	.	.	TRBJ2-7	CASGPTVLEQYF	TGTGCTAGTGGCCCCACCGTACTCGAGCAGTACTTC
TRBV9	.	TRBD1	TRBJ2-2	CASSVAPPREQGARNTGELFF	TGTGCCAGCAGCGTAGCGCCTCCCCGGGAACAGGGGGCGCGGAACACCGGGGAGCTGTTTTTT
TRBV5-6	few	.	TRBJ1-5	CASSLLRGDQPQHF	TGTGCCAGCAGCTTGCTCCGGGGGGATCAGCCCCAGCATTTT
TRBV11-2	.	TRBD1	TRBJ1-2	CASSLGAGQNYGYTF	TGTGCCAGCAGCTTGGGCGCGGGACAGAACTATGGCTACACCTTC
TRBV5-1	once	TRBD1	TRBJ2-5	CASSFGGSGGLETQYF	TGCGCCAGCAGCTTTGGCGGTTCAGGGGGCTTAGAGACCCAGTACTTC
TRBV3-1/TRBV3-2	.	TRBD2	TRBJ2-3	CASSLPALAGAPNTDTQYF	TGTGCCAGCAGCCTACCAGCTCTAGCGGGAGCCCCTAACACAGATACGCAGTATTTT